The following is a T cell receptor (beta chain) sequence with its context. Its matching antigen is unknown. Lacking the conserved final phenylalanine or tryptophan, this CDR3 likely reflects a read error. This CDR3 comprises 12 residues. V dropped 1 base and J dropped 2 bases, with 3 bases sitting between them. This sample is drawn from a study of tumor-infiltrating lymphocytes in primary liver carcinoma. Notes on the study in general: Comparison of CD4+ and CD8+ repertoires was precluded by bulk unsorted samples.

A primer in the constant region served to generate TCR beta cDNA from 450 to 600 ng of total RNA. Construction of TCR beta libraries relied on three successive nested multiplex PCR rounds employing slightly modified ARM-PCR. The first two PCR rounds used TRBV1-TRBV30 primers with a Cbeta primer, approximately 10 cycles each. TCRdb reanalysed the multiplex PCR reads using MiXCR and keeps one entry per CDR3 protein. The data hold 300,000 to 350,000 distinct CDR3 sequences, with around 50% observed a single time. Unsorted whole blood supplied the blood RNA, and germline DNA was isolated too. This sequence originates from a woman aged 25 to 45 with primary liver carcinoma and hepatitis B virus infection. The chain has TRBV12-3 or TRBV12-4 and TRBJ2-7; D unclear. The sample consisted of peripheral blood. This chain's CDR3 is CASSLGAYEQYS. The CDR3 DNA follows: TGTGCCAGCAGTTTAGGGGCCTACGAGCAGTACTCC.